These 24 T cell receptor beta chains share one sample of origin, sequenced in a study of T-cell reconstitution after alpha-beta-depleted transplantation in children. It was with unique molecular identifiers that the TCRbeta library was prepared. TCRdb re-called the PCR reads with MiXCR, one entry per CDR3 protein. The data show more than 550,000 distinct CDR3 sequences, over 9.5% seen once. The specimen comprised PBMCs from the stem cell graft donor, sampled from the stem cell graft. These receptors all stem from a human donor who donated a stem cell graft to a child with acute myeloid leukemia.

The chain joins TRBV3-1 to TRBJ2-2, with D perhaps matching TRBD2 (5 bases). This CDR3 comprises 18 residues. CDR1 is LGHDT, CDR2 YNNKEL, per germline (reference sequence). Trimming removed 0 bases at V and 1 base at J, with 15 bases between. The CDR3 loop is CASSQDRVAGLNTGELFF. Written as DNA, the CDR3 is TGTGCCAGCAGCCAAGATCGTGTGGCAGGACTGAACACCGGGGAGCTGTTTTTT.

This clonotype has at least ten counts. The gene calls are TRBV4-3 and TRBJ2-7, with 12 positions matching TRBD2. The CDR3 has 15 amino acids. The junction had 1 base not matched to a gene; V was cut back by 1 base and J by 3 bases. Looked up from germline, CDR1 is LGHNA and CDR2 is YSLEER. CDR3 in DNA: TGCGCCAGCAGCCAAGGGACTAGCGGGATCTACGAGCAGTACTTC. It translates to CASSQGTSGIYEQYF.

This clonotype showed up just a few times. The gene calls are TRBV10-3 and TRBJ2-7; D possibly uses TRBD1 or TRBD2 (7 bases each). The CDR3 loop spans 16 amino acids. Germline CDR1 is ENHRY and CDR2 is SYGVKD. V was clipped by 3 bases and J by 7 bases, with 22 bases between them. CDR3 region: CAISDLQGEGVREQYF. The CDR3 nucleotides are TGTGCCATCAGTGATTTGCAGGGGGAGGGGGTAAGGGAGCAGTACTTC.

This clonotype was counted ten times or more. The chain combines TRBV21-1 with TRBJ2-7; TRBD1 reflects the table's D call only, with no check against the DNA. TRBV21-1 is a pseudogene. The CDR3 consists of 11 residues. The CDR3 loop reads CASSSRDRGLF. Here the CDR3 DNA reads TGTGCCAGCAGCAGCCGGGACAGGGGATTATTC.

This clonotype was counted at least ten times. The V gene is TRBV4-3, the J gene TRBJ2-1; D gene unclear. V was trimmed by 3 bases and J by 1 base, leaving 4 bases between them. This CDR3 spans 13 amino acids. CDR1 and CDR2 (germline): LGHNA, YSLEER. The CDR3 loop is CASSQGSYNEQFF. As DNA, the CDR3 is TGCGCCAGCAGCCAGGGGTCCTACAATGAGCAGTTCTTC.

This clonotype was detected a few times. The chain recombines TRBV27 with TRBJ2-7; tentative D call: TRBD1 (6 bases). This CDR3 has 15 amino acids. The germline gives CDR1 MNHEY, CDR2 SMNVEV (reference sequence). V was cut by 3 bases and J by 0 bases, with 12 bases left in between. The CDR3 region is CASSFPRGNSYEQYF. CDR3 bases: TGTGCCAGCAGTTTCCCCAGGGGAAACTCCTACGAGCAGTACTTC.

The chain carries TRBV10-3 and TRBJ2-2; D is perhaps TRBD2 (5 bases). CDR3 length: 15 amino acids. V lost 6 bases to trimming and J lost 0 bases, with 11 bases between them. Germline V CDR1 and CDR2: ENHRY, SYGVKD. The CDR3 protein is CAIRDRLSNTGELFF. CDR3 bases: TGTGCCATCAGGGACCGACTATCGAACACCGGGGAGCTGTTTTTT.

This chain joins TRBV29-1 and TRBJ1-2, with 10 bases that match TRBD1. The CDR3 is 14 amino acids. The germline gives CDR1 SQVTM, CDR2 ANQGSEA. V was clipped by 0 bases and J by 4 bases; unmatched bases: 2. In DNA, the CDR3 is TGCAGCGTTGAAGAAGGACAGGGGGTCTATGGCTACACCTTC. This translates into CSVEEGQGVYGYTF.

This clonotype showed up just a few times. The chain joins TRBV6-6 to TRBJ1-2; the D is unclear. The CDR3 is 11 amino acids. V lost 5 bases, J lost 8 bases, and 9 bases lay in between. Germline lookup yields CDR1 MNHNY and CDR2 SVGAGI (reference sequence). Here the CDR3 DNA reads TGTGCCAGCAGTAGGATGGGAGGCTACACCTTC. Translation: CASSRMGGYTF.

Concerning this clonotype: Given a much more abundant clone one base away, this may be a read error. The V and J genes are TRBV7-3 and TRBJ2-3, with 7 bases identical to TRBD1. The trim removed 0 bases at V and 0 bases at J, leaving 3 bases unmatched. This CDR3 is 16 amino acids long. Per the germline V gene, CDR1 is SGHTA and CDR2 is FQGTGA. In DNA form, the CDR3 reads TGTGCCAGCAGCTTAACAGGGGGCCCTAGCACAGATACGCAGTATTTT. It is translated as CASSLTGGPSTDTQYF.

This clonotype was observed a handful of times. The chain links TRBV29-1 to TRBJ1-2, with a possible D match to TRBD1 (5 bases). The V end lost 3 bases, the J end lost 0 bases, and 14 bases lay between the germline ends. This CDR3 is 15 amino acids long. The germline gives CDR1 SQVTM, CDR2 ANQGSEA. CDR3 in DNA: TGCAGCGTTGACTTGGAGGACAACTCTAACTATGGCTACACCTTC. As protein: CSVDLEDNSNYGYTF.

This clonotype was detected a few times. The chain recombines TRBV7-2 with TRBJ2-7; 13 positions agree with TRBD2. V lost 5 bases to trimming and J lost 7 bases; unmatched junction nucleotides: 8. Germline V CDR1 and CDR2: SGHTA, FQGNSA. The CDR3 consists of 15 residues. CDR3 loop: CASSPRTSGRVEQYF. Here the CDR3 DNA reads TGTGCCAGCAGCCCTCGGACTAGCGGGAGAGTGGAGCAGTACTTC.

This chain joins TRBV27 and TRBJ1-4; D gene unclear. Germline lookup yields CDR1 MNHEY and CDR2 SMNVEV (reference sequence). This CDR3 comprises 13 residues. Trimming removed 5 bases from V and 8 bases from J, with 12 bases in between. CDR3 amino acids: CASSLFLREKLFF. DNA for the CDR3: TGTGCCAGCAGTCTCTTTTTGAGGGAAAAACTGTTTTTT.

This rearrangement joins TRBV20-1 to TRBJ2-5, with unresolved D. The CDR3 consists of 12 residues. The germline CDR1 and CDR2 sequences are DFQATT and SNEGSKA (reference sequence). V lost 3 bases, J lost 5 bases, and 10 bases lay in between. The CDR3 here is CSASSSAETQYF. The CDR3 nucleotides are TGCAGTGCTAGTTCTTCCGCGGAGACCCAGTACTTC.

This clonotype has only a few counts. The genes are TRBV6-2 or TRBV6-3 and TRBJ2-1, with D uncertain. The germline gives CDR1 MNHEY, CDR2 SVGEGT. Trimming left V 10 bases short and J 15 bases short, with 19 bases between. The CDR3 spans 11 residues. The CDR3 is CATQLGSGRFF. DNA for the CDR3: TGTGCCACCCAGCTAGGAAGTGGGCGGTTCTTC.

The J gene is TRBJ1-1, the V gene TRBV7-9; D not resolved. The V gene lost 1 base and the J gene lost 11 bases, with 20 bases spanning the gap. Germline V gene data show CDR1 as SEHNR and CDR2 as FQNEAQ (reference sequence). This CDR3 spans 15 amino acids. This chain's CDR3 is CASSLVTGKGSGAFF. CDR3 sequence (DNA): TGTGCCAGCAGCTTAGTCACGGGAAAAGGATCGGGGGCTTTCTTT. Drawing the rest from reference TRBV7-9 and TRBJ1-1, the complete variable domain is DTGVSQNPRHKITKRGQNVTFRCDPISEHNRLYWYRQTLGQGPEFLTYFQNEAQLEKSRLLSDRFSAERPKGSFSTLEIQRTEQGDSAMYLCASSLVTGKGSGAFFGQGTRLTVV.

This chain uses TRBV7-9 with TRBJ2-3, with TRBD2 identical over 9 bases. The germline V gene encodes CDR1 SEHNR and CDR2 FQNEAQ (reference sequence). The junction had 7 bases not matched to a gene; V was cut back by 4 bases and J by 2 bases. CDR3 length: 16 amino acids. This CDR3 is CASSWGTSFPTDTQYF. CDR3 sequence (DNA): TGTGCCAGCAGCTGGGGGACTAGCTTCCCCACAGATACGCAGTATTTT.

This clonotype was counted at least ten times. The chain is built from TRBV25-1 and TRBJ2-2; 9 positions match TRBD2. Germline CDR1 and CDR2: MGHDK and SYGVNS. Trimming cost V 7 bases and J 5 bases; bases outside gene matches: 8. This CDR3 comprises 15 residues. The CDR3, as DNA: TGTGCCAGCAAGCCGGCGGGAGGGCCAACCGGGGAGCTGTTTTTT. This codes for CASKPAGGPTGELFF.

This clonotype was counted between two and nine times. The chain is built from TRBV7-9 and TRBJ1-2; 9 positions agree with TRBD1. Germline CDR1 reads SEHNR; CDR2 reads FQNEAQ (reference sequence). The J segment lost 4 bases and the V segment lost 3 bases, leaving 6 bases of the junction unmatched. The CDR3 extends over 15 amino acids. CDR3 nucleotides: TGTGCCAGCAGCTTGCCCGGGACAGGGATCTATGGCTACACCTTC. It is translated as CASSLPGTGIYGYTF.

In this sample, this clonotype turned up a few times. As DNA, the CDR3 is TGTGCCAGCAGCCGAGATGCCGACAACCGGCAGTACTTC. It translates to CASSRDADNRQYF. The rearrangement uses TRBV7-3 and TRBJ2-7; no clear D. This CDR3 has 13 amino acids. With 5 bases removed from V and 9 bases from J, the gap between germline ends came to 17 bases. Germline V gene sequence: CDR1 SGHTA, CDR2 FQGTGA.

The CDR3: CARLLYYSGAGSYEQYF. CDR3 DNA: TGTGCCAGGCTACTGTATTATAGCGGGGCCGGCTCCTACGAGCAGTACTTC. The chain recombines TRBV11-3 with TRBJ2-7; 8 nucleotides line up with TRBD2. Germline V lookup: CDR1 SGHNT, CDR2 YENEEA. The trim removed 9 bases at V and 0 bases at J, leaving 16 bases unmatched. This CDR3 is 17 amino acids long.

The table lists this clonotype with many counts. The V call is TRBV9, the J call TRBJ2-2; TRBD2 agrees at 7 bases. This CDR3 has 16 amino acids. CDR1 is SGDLS and CDR2 is YYNGEE in the germline V gene. Trimming cost V 0 bases and J 4 bases; bases outside gene matches: 6. CDR3 nucleotide sequence: TGTGCCAGCAGCGTAGCGGCGGGAGTACCCACCGGGGAGCTGTTTTTT. Protein product: CASSVAAGVPTGELFF.

The gene calls are TRBV11-2 and TRBJ2-3, with a weak D call TRBD2 (5 bases). The CDR3 has 14 residues. Germline lookup yields CDR1 SGHAT and CDR2 FQNNGV. Trimming took 4 bases from V and 2 from J, leaving 10 bases between them. CDR3 amino acids: CASSSGGYTDTQYF. The CDR3 region has the DNA TGTGCCAGCAGCTCGGGCGGGTACACAGATACGCAGTATTTT.

The chain recombines TRBV6-5 with TRBJ1-2, with 7 bases matching TRBD1. This CDR3 has 16 amino acids. Germline V gene lookup returns CDR1 MNHEY and CDR2 SVGAGI. After removal of 1 base from V and 1 base from J, the junction contained 6 bases not matched to a gene. CDR3: CASSYYPTGLNYGYTF. As DNA, the CDR3 is TGTGCCAGCAGTTACTACCCGACAGGGCTTAACTATGGCTACACCTTC.